Included here is one T cell receptor (beta chain) sequence, with context. The antigen is unknown. The germline gene is not matched at one end of the junction; a read error may be the cause. Regions amplified from RNA transcripts were the TCR beta CDR3 regions. Carried out on the TCR CDR3, a first-round RT-PCR used the HTBI primer set. One entry per CDR3 protein, called by TCRdb with MiXCR from the multiplex PCR reads. Among around 250,000 distinct CDR3 sequences, roughly 17% were seen once, and the ten largest hold around 30%. This specimen belongs to a study of T cells in Graves' hyperthyroidism and ophthalmopathy. Each ophthalmopathy patient scored at least 3 on the Clinical Activity Score and at least 4 on NOSPECS grade, with duration under 3 months. Clinical symptoms, serum thyroxine and TRAb, thyroid ultrasound and orbital computed tomography were used for the diagnoses. CDR3 length equals 13 residues. Germline CDR1 is MGHDK and CDR2 is SYGVNS.

Study results and limitations: Most thyroid clonotypes expanded above 0.001 were also detected in blood.

The clonotype comes from a woman aged 18-30 years with Graves' ophthalmopathy. Material: blood. This chain uses TRBV25-1 with TRBJ2-1, with D possibly being TRBD1 or TRBD2 (5 bases each). The CDR3 region is CTSGEQARGEQFF. The CDR3 DNA is TGTACCAGCGGTGAACAGGCGAGAGGGGAGCAGTTCTTC.